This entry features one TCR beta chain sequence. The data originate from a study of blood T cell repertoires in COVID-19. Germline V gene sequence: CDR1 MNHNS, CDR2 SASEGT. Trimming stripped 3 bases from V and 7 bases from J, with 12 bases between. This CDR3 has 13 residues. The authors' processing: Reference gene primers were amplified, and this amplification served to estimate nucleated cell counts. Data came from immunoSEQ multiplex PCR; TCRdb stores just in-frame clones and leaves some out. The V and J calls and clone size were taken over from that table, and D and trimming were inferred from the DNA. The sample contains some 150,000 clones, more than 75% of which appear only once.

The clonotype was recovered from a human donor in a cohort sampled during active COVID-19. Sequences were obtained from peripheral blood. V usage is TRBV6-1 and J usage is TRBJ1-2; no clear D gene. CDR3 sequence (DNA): TGTGCCAGCAGTGAGTCAGAGGGTCGTGGCTACACCTTC. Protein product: CASSESEGRGYTF.